Listed below are T cell receptor beta chains from one sample, sequenced in a study of tumour-infiltrating T cells in Burkitt lymphoma. Assay used: immunoSEQ multiplex PCR; TCRdb lists only in-frame clones, some missing. The sample shows around 50,000 clones, roughly 31% of them seen only once. The sample comprised tumor tissue. The source is a human donor with Burkitt lymphoma. The CDR3 runs from the conserved cysteine through the conserved F or W.

V: TRBV7-8; J: TRBJ2-6; CDR3: CASSSDRGLRSGANVLTF
V: TRBV18; J: TRBJ2-5; CDR3: CASSPPTPTLARLGYF
V: TRBV6-6; J: TRBJ1-6; CDR3: CASRTGGSSYNSPLHF
V: TRBV5-1; J: TRBJ2-1; CDR3: CASSLIATSNEQFF
V: TRBV21-1; J: TRBJ1-1; CDR3: CASSKEARVSAFF
V: TRBV5-6; J: TRBJ1-2; CDR3: CASYNTRHGYTF
V: TRBV6-1; J: TRBJ2-3; CDR3: CASSASKPATDTQYF
V: TRBV19; J: TRBJ1-5; CDR3: CASSETWDSSNQPQHF
V: TRBV19; J: TRBJ2-2; CDR3: CASSTPLGLAGSTGELFF
V: TRBV7-9; J: TRBJ1-1; CDR3: CASNLFGGGDTEAFF
V: TRBV6-6; J: TRBJ2-1; CDR3: CASSQLAGGYNEQFF
V: TRBV7-9; J: TRBJ2-1; CDR3: CASSFYRDNEQFF
V: TRBV28; J: TRBJ1-2; CDR3: CASVSGVYGYTF
V: TRBV2; J: TRBJ2-1; CDR3: CASRGPGTRSHEQFF
V: TRBV7-8; J: TRBJ2-5; CDR3: CASSFLRGPAETQYF
V: TRBV18; J: TRBJ2-1; CDR3: CASSSSGEDEQFF
V: TRBV6-5; J: TRBJ1-6; CDR3: CASSYFPTGNSPLHF
V: TRBV14; J: TRBJ1-1; CDR3: CASSQDWGTEAFF
V: TRBV5-6; J: TRBJ2-1; CDR3: CASSLLVNEQFF
V: TRBV4-1; J: TRBJ2-7; CDR3: CASSQERLGKQYF
V: TRBV6-1; J: TRBJ1-1; CDR3: CASRGTGEAFF
V: TRBV7-9; J: TRBJ1-1; CDR3: CASTPPGTEAFF
V: TRBV19; J: TRBJ1-1; CDR3: CASSIAGAGANTEAFF
V: TRBV5-4; J: TRBJ2-5; CDR3: CASSLKSEGETQYF
V: TRBV6-5; J: TRBJ1-2; CDR3: CASSNRGPTYGYTF
V: TRBV7-2; J: TRBJ1-5; CDR3: CASSLGDSSNQPQHF
V: TRBV18; J: TRBJ2-7; CDR3: CASSPSGTGPPEQYF
V: TRBV7-2; J: TRBJ2-1; CDR3: CASSLGWGSYNEQFF
V: TRBV25-1; J: TRBJ2-1; CDR3: CASSTMGRINEQFF
V: TRBV18; J: TRBJ1-3; CDR3: CASSSAGGDSGNTIYF
V: TRBV27; J: TRBJ1-1; CDR3: CASSLVRDRGANTEAFF